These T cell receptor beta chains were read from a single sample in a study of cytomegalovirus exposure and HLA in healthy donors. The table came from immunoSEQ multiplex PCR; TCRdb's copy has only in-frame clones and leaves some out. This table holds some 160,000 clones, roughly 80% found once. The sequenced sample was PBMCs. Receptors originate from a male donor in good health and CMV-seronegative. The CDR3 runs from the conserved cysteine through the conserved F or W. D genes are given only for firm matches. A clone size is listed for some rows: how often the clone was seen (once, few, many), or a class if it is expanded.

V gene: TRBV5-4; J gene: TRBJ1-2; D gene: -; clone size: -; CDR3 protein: CASTIGQHYGYTF; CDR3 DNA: TGTGCCAGCACCATAGGACAGCACTATGGCTACACCTTC
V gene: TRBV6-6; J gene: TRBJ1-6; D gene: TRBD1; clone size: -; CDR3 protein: CASSYGQGSYNSPLHF; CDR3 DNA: TGTGCCAGCAGTTACGGACAGGGATCTTATAATTCACCCCTCCACTTT
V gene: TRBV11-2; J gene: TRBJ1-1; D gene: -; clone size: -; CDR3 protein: CASSLLQAMNTEAFF; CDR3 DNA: TGTGCCAGCAGCTTACTCCAGGCTATGAACACTGAAGCTTTCTTT
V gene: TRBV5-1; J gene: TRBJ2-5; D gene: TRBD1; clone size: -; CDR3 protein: CASRRDRVGEQYF; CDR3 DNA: TGCGCCAGCAGAAGGGACAGGGTCGGGGAGCAGTACTTC
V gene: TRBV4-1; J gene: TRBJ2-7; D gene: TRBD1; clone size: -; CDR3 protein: CASSHRGLSRDEQYF; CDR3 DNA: TGCGCCAGCAGCCACAGGGGGCTATCGAGGGACGAGCAGTACTTC
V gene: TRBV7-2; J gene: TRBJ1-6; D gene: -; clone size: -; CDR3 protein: CASSVTGFGSPLHF; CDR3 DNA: TGTGCCAGCAGCGTAACAGGGTTTGGTTCACCCCTCCACTTT
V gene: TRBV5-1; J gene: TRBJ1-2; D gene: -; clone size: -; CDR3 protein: CASSLREANYGYTF; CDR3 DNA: TGCGCCAGCAGCTTACGAGAAGCCAACTATGGCTACACCTTC
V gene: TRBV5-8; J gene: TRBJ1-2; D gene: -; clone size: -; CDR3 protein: CASSLELYGYTF; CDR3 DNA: TGTGCCAGCAGCTTGGAGCTATATGGCTACACCTTC
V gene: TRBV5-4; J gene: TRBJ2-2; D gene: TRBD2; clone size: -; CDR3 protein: CASSFTSGGRTGELFF; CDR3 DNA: TGTGCCAGCAGTTTCACTAGCGGGGGGAGGACCGGGGAGCTGTTTTTT
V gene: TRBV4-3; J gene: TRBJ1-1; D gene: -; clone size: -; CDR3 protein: CASSQVDTTNTEAFF; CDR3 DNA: TGCGCCAGCAGCCAAGTCGACACCACTAACACTGAAGCTTTCTTT
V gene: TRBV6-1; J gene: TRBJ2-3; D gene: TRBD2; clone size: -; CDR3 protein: CASNPGLAGSDTQYF; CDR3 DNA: TGTGCCAGCAATCCGGGACTAGCGGGCTCAGATACGCAGTATTTT
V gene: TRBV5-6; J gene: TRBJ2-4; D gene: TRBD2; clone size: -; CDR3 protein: CASSSLGSGAAKNIQYF; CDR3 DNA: TGTGCCAGCAGCTCCCTCGGGAGCGGGGCAGCCAAAAACATTCAGTACTTC
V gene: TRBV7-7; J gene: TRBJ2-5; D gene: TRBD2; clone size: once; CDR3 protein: CASSQAGGQETQYF; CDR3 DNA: TGTGCCAGCAGCCAAGCGGGGGGCCAAGAGACCCAGTACTTC
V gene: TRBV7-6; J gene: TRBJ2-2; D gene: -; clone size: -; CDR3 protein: CASSRGQGGTGELFF; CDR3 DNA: TGTGCCAGCAGCCGAGGACAGGGAGGGACCGGGGAGCTGTTTTTT
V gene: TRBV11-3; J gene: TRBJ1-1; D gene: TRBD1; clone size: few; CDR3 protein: CASSYSQGAGNTEAFF; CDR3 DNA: TGTGCCAGCAGCTACTCCCAGGGGGCCGGGAACACTGAAGCTTTCTTT
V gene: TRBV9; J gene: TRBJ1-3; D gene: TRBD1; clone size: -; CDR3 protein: CASSRDREVGNTIYF; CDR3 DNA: TGTGCGTCGTCCCGGGACAGGGAAGTTGGAAACACCATATATTTT
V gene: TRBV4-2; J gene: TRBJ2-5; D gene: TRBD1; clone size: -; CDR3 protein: CASSQPDRGGGETQYF; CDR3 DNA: TGTGCCAGCAGCCAGCCAGACAGGGGAGGTGGGGAGACCCAGTACTTC
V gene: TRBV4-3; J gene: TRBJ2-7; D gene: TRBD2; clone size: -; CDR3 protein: CASSQGTSGMREQYF; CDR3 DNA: TGCGCCAGCAGCCAGGGGACTAGCGGGATGAGGGAGCAGTACTTC
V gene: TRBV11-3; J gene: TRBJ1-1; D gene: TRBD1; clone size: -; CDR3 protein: CASSLSGQGKAFF; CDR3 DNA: TGTGCCAGCAGCTTAAGCGGACAGGGCAAAGCTTTCTTT
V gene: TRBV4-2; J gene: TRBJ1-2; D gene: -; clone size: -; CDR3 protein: CASSQDGSYGYTF; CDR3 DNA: TGTGCCAGCAGCCAAGACGGGAGCTATGGCTACACCTTC
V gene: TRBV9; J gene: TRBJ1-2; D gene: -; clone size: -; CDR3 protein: CASSPRGVNYGYTF; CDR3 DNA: TGTGCCAGCAGCCCCCGGGGTGTTAACTATGGCTACACCTTC
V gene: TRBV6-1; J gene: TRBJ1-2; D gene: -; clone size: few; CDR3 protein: CASRAGPNYGYTF; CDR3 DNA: TGTGCCAGCAGGGCAGGCCCTAACTATGGCTACACCTTC
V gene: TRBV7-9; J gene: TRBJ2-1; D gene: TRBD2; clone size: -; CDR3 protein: CASISSGGAYNEQFF; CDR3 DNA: TGTGCCAGCATTTCTAGCGGGGGGGCCTACAATGAGCAGTTCTTC
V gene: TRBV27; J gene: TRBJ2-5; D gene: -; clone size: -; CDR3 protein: CASSFGTSQETQYF; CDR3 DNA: TGTGCCAGCAGTTTCGGGACAAGCCAAGAGACCCAGTACTTC
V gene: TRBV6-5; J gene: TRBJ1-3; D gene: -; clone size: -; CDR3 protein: CASSYSRGSTGNTIYF; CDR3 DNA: TGTGCCAGCAGTTACTCGAGGGGGAGCACAGGAAACACCATATATTTT